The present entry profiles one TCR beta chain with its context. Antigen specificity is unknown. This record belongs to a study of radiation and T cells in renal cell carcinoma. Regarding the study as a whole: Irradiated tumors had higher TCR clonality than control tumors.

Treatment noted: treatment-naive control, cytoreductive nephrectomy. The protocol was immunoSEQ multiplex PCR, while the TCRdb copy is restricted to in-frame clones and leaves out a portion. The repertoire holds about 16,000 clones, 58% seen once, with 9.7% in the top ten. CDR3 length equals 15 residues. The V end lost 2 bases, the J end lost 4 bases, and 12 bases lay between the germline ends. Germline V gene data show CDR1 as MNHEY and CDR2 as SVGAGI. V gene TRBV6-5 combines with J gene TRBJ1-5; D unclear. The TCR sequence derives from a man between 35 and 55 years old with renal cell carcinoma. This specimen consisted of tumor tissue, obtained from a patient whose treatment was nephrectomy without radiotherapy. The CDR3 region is CASSYNQADNQPQHF. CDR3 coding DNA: TGTGCCAGCAGTTACAACCAGGCAGATAATCAGCCCCAGCATTTT.